This T cell receptor (beta chain) was documented in a study of T-cell memory formation after mild COVID-19. About the study: Largely donor-specific sequence clusters came from a couple of donors.

Via MiXCR, TCRdb re-called the 5' RACE reads, giving one row per CDR3 protein. The sample has hundreds of thousands of distinct CDR3 sequences; 15% to 20% are singletons. The CDR3 spans 15 residues. Germline CDR1 SGDLS, CDR2 YYNGEE. V lost 0 bases and J lost 3, with 9 bases in between. The chain joins TRBV9 to TRBJ2-2, with D perhaps TRBD1 (5 bases). Specimen: PBMCs or a T cell subset sorted from them (not recorded which). This receptor was obtained from a man between 18 and 35 years old who had mild COVID-19 (a few samples of this study predate the infection). Cell type and time point are not known. CDR3 loop: CASSVGKGYTGELFF. The CDR3 DNA reads TGTGCCAGCAGCGTAGGCAAGGGGTACACCGGGGAGCTGTTTTTT.